Listed here are 17 T cell receptor beta chains from one sample, sequenced in a study of T cell responses to AZD1222 COVID-19 vaccine. The method was immunoSEQ multiplex PCR; TCRdb's version includes in-frame clones alone and lacks a portion of them. The table lists roughly 150,000 clones, about 92% of them singletons, with roughly 6% in the top ten. This sample comprised peripheral blood, obtained 28 days after the second AZD1222 dose. Receptors originate from an adult who received the AZD1222 COVID-19 vaccine.

This chain links TRBV28 with TRBJ1-5, with D hard to call. Germline values: CDR1 MDHEN, CDR2 SYDVKM. This CDR3 region has 15 residues. The V and J ends lost 7 bases and 3 bases respectively, with 16 bases between them. Here the CDR3 DNA reads TGTGCCAGCAAAGTGGGAGGGCGGTACAATCAGCCCCAGCATTTT. Protein product: CASKVGGRYNQPQHF.

This chain joins TRBV7-2 and TRBJ1-2; 8 nucleotides line up with TRBD1. Germline values: CDR1 SGHTA, CDR2 FQGNSA. CDR3 length: 15 amino acids. V was clipped by 0 bases and J by 5 bases; unmatched bases: 5. The CDR3 DNA reads TGTGCCAGCAGCTTAGCTCCGGACAGGGTATATGGCTACACCTTC. Encoded protein: CASSLAPDRVYGYTF.

The chain has TRBV6-4 and TRBJ1-1; D is undetermined. Germline values: CDR1 MRHNA, CDR2 SNTAGT. This CDR3 has 13 residues. The V end was cut by 3 bases, the J end by 0 bases, with 5 bases between. The CDR3 sequence: CASSERMNTEAFF. CDR3 coding DNA: TGTGCCAGCAGTGAACGAATGAACACTGAAGCTTTCTTT.

This sequence joins TRBV28 and TRBJ1-1; D gene uncertain. Germline V lookup: CDR1 MDHEN, CDR2 SYDVKM. Trimming stripped 6 bases from V and 1 base from J, with 12 bases between. This CDR3 region has 14 residues. The CDR3 spells CASRPPLRNTEAFF. The CDR3 DNA reads as TGTGCCAGCAGACCCCCACTTAGGAACACTGAAGCTTTCTTT.

V and J are TRBV7-2 and TRBJ2-1, with TRBD2 as a possible D gene (5 bases). Germline V CDR1 and CDR2: SGHTA, FQGNSA. This CDR3 comprises 13 residues. V dropped 7 bases and J dropped 2 bases, with 9 bases sitting between them. For the CDR3, the DNA is TGTGCCAGCACTGCCGGGGCCTACAATGAGCAGTTCTTC. It translates to CASTAGAYNEQFF.

The rearrangement links TRBV3-1 (or the pseudogene TRBV3-2) to TRBJ2-1; D may match TRBD1 or TRBD2 (6 bases each). The germline V gene has CDR1 LGHDT and CDR2 YNNKEL (reference sequence). This CDR3 comprises 16 residues. The V and J ends lost 0 bases and 3 bases respectively, with 12 bases between them. CDR3 bases: TGTGCCAGCAGCCAAGAAGGGGGGTTCTTCTACAATGAGCAGTTCTTC. Protein: CASSQEGGFFYNEQFF.

V gene TRBV6-5 combines with J gene TRBJ1-5, with TRBD1 identical over 8 bases. The V gene's germline CDR1 is MNHEY and CDR2 SVGAGI. CDR3 length equals 15 residues. V was clipped by 7 bases and J by 5 bases; unmatched bases: 10. This CDR3 reads CASTPDRANYQPQHF. CDR3 sequence (DNA): TGTGCCAGCACCCCGGACAGGGCGAATTATCAGCCCCAGCATTTT.

The chain joins TRBV23-1 to TRBJ1-5, with 7 bases identical to TRBD1. Being an ORF, TRBV23-1 has a function that is uncertain. The CDR3 covers 18 residues. Trimming took 4 bases from V and 5 from J; bases not matched to a gene: 17. DNA for the CDR3: TGCGCCAGCAGTCGAGACTTCCCAGAGGGGGCGAGGGATCAGCCCCAGCATTTT. Its translation: CASSRDFPEGARDQPQHF.

The chain couples TRBV6-5 to TRBJ1-2, with D possibly matching TRBD1 (5 bases). Germline lookup yields CDR1 MNHEY and CDR2 SVGAGI. Trimming cost V 4 bases and J 3 bases, with 9 bases left between them. The CDR3 length is 13 residues. CDR3 DNA: TGTGCCAGCAGTTTGACAGAGGACTATGGCTACACCTTC. Translating it yields CASSLTEDYGYTF.

This sequence joins TRBV2 and TRBJ2-2; 7 nucleotides line up with TRBD2. Germline trimming cut 0 bases from V and 2 bases from J; bases unmatched to any gene: 3. Germline-derived CDR1 and CDR2 are SNHLY and FYNNEI. This CDR3 contains 16 residues. The CDR3 DNA reads as TGTGCCAGCAGTGAAGCAGGGACTACCAACACCGGGGAGCTGTTTTTT. Its translation: CASSEAGTTNTGELFF.

The chain uses TRBV27 and TRBJ1-1, with 11 bases matching TRBD1. Per germline, CDR1 MNHEY and CDR2 SMNVEV (reference sequence). J lost 3 bases, V lost 6 bases, and 9 bases had no gene match. The CDR3 runs to 16 residues. CDR3 residues: CASSQGTGGRYTEAFF. DNA of the CDR3: TGTGCCAGCAGCCAAGGGACAGGGGGAAGGTACACTGAAGCTTTCTTT.

This clone appeared a single time. The genes are TRBV20-1 and TRBJ2-5, with D possibly called TRBD1 or TRBD2 (5 bases each). V gave up 3 bases and J gave up 1 base, with 6 bases separating them. From germline, CDR1 is DFQATT and CDR2 SNEGSKA (reference sequence). The CDR3 spans 12 residues. The CDR3 DNA is TGCAGTGCTAGTGGGACCCAAGAGACCCAGTACTTC. Protein: CSASGTQETQYF.

CDR3 sequence (DNA): TGTGCCAGCAGCTCTTCGGGGAAGAACACTGAAGCTTTCTTT. Translation: CASSSSGKNTEAFF. The chain employs TRBV7-9 and TRBJ1-1; D call uncertain. Trimming stripped 4 bases from V and 1 base from J, with 10 bases between. Germline assignment: CDR1 SEHNR and CDR2 FQNEAQ (reference sequence). This CDR3 has 14 amino acids.

The rearrangement joins TRBV2 to TRBJ2-1; 7 bases map to TRBD2. This CDR3 comprises 15 residues. V shed 7 bases and J 0 bases; nucleotides not matched to a gene: 6. Germline-derived CDR1 and CDR2 are SNHLY and FYNNEI. The DNA for the CDR3 is TGTGCCAGCACCCTGGGGACTAACTCCTACAATGAGCAGTTCTTC. Its translation: CASTLGTNSYNEQFF.

V usage is TRBV7-2 and J usage is TRBJ2-3; D is possibly TRBD2 (5 bases). In germline, CDR1 is SGHTA, CDR2 FQGNSA. The CDR3 covers 16 residues. The V end lost 1 base, the J end lost 0 bases, and 11 bases lay between the germline ends. The CDR3 DNA sequence: TGTGCCAGCAGCTTAGGGCGGGTGCGAAGCACAGATACGCAGTATTTT. Encoded protein: CASSLGRVRSTDTQYF.

The rearrangement uses TRBV7-2 and TRBJ1-2, with unresolved D. V lost 3 bases to trimming and J lost 0 bases, with 11 bases between them. CDR3 length equals 15 residues. Germline V lookup: CDR1 SGHTA, CDR2 FQGNSA. The CDR3 region has the DNA TGTGCCAGCAGCTTTACGGGTATAGCTAACTATGGCTACACCTTC. Its protein is CASSFTGIANYGYTF. The full variable domain, its missing parts supplied by reference TRBV7-2 and TRBJ1-2, is GAGVSQSPSNKVTEKGKDVELRCDPISGHTALYWYRQSLGQGLEFLIYFQGNSAPDKSGLPSDRFSAERTGGSVSTLTIQRTQQEDSAVYLCASSFTGIANYGYTFGSGTRLTVV.

The rearrangement links TRBV2 to TRBJ1-4; D remains unclear. CDR1 is SNHLY, CDR2 FYNNEI, per germline. V shed 7 bases and J shed 4 bases, with 7 bases lying between them. This CDR3 region has 12 residues. CDR3 DNA: TGTGCCAGCAATGGAATTAATGAAAAACTGTTTTTT. Protein: CASNGINEKLFF.